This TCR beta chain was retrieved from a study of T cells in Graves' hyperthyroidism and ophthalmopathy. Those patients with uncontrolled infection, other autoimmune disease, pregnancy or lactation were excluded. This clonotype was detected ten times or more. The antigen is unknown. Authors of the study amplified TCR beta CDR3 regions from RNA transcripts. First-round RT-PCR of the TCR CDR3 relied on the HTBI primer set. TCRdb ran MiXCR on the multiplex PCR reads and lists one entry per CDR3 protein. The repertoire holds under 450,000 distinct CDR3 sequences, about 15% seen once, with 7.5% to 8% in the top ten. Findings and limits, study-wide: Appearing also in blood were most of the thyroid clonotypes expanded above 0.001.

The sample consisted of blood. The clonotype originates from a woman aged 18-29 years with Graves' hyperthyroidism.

The CDR3 DNA sequence: TGTGCCATCAGTGAGAGAGCGGGCTATTACAATGAGCAGTTCTTC. Protein product: CAISERAGYYNEQFF. The chain recombines TRBV10-3 with TRBJ2-1; D may be TRBD2 (6 bases). V was clipped by 2 bases and J by 4 bases, with 12 bases between them. CDR1 ENHRY and CDR2 SYGVKD come from the germline V gene. This CDR3 comprises 15 residues.